The 17 T cell receptor beta chains presented below share a single source sample, sequenced in a study of blood T cell repertoires in COVID-19. The method was immunoSEQ multiplex PCR; TCRdb's version includes in-frame clones alone and lacks a portion of them. The sample shows 150,000 to 190,000 clones, roughly 80% of them seen only once. Sequenced material: PBMCs or T cells enriched from blood (not recorded which). The receptors were sampled from a man aged 50-60 years who had recovered from COVID-19.

The V gene is TRBV19, the J gene TRBJ1-5, with TRBD1 as a possible D gene (5 bases). The CDR3 has 14 amino acids. The germline V gene has CDR1 LNHDA and CDR2 SQIVND (reference sequence). Trimming shortened V by 1 base and J by 4 bases, and 8 bases separated the two germline ends. The CDR3 protein is CASSIARANQPQHF. In DNA form, the CDR3 reads TGTGCCAGTAGTATAGCCAGGGCAAATCAGCCCCAGCATTTT.

The chain has TRBV24-1 and TRBJ2-3; D perhaps matches TRBD1 (6 bases). The CDR3 spans 18 residues. Trimming left V 0 bases short and J 0 bases short, with 15 bases between. Per germline, CDR1 KGHDR and CDR2 SFDVKD. For the CDR3, the DNA is TGTGCCACCAGTGATTTGTGGCGGACAGTACTAAGCACAGATACGCAGTATTTT. Residues: CATSDLWRTVLSTDTQYF.

The rearrangement uses TRBV15 and TRBJ2-3; 8 bases fit TRBD2. V trimming: 8 bases; J trimming: 4 bases; junction bases outside the gene matches: 5. The CDR3 extends over 13 amino acids. Germline V lookup: CDR1 LNHNV, CDR2 YYDKDF (reference sequence). The CDR3: CATGTRGADTQYF. The CDR3 DNA sequence: TGTGCCACCGGGACTAGAGGGGCAGATACGCAGTATTTT.

The chain combines TRBV29-1 with TRBJ1-2; 7 positions match TRBD1. The J segment lost 1 base and the V segment lost 6 bases, leaving 2 bases of the junction unmatched. Per the germline V gene, CDR1 is SQVTM and CDR2 is ANQGSEA. This CDR3 region has 12 residues. In DNA, the CDR3 is TGCAGCGTCAGGGGGAATAACTATGGCTACACCTTC. Translated: CSVRGNNYGYTF.

The rearrangement uses TRBV29-1 and TRBJ2-7; D gene uncertain. V was shortened by 4 bases and J by 0 bases, with 7 bases between the two germline ends. Germline assignment: CDR1 SQVTM and CDR2 ANQGSEA. The CDR3 runs to 12 residues. CDR3 residues: CSVAASSYEQYF. The CDR3 coding sequence is TGCAGCGTTGCCGCTAGCTCCTACGAGCAGTACTTC.

V is TRBV10-2 and J is TRBJ1-1, with D perhaps TRBD1 (6 bases). The germline V gene encodes CDR1 WSHSY and CDR2 SAAADI. There are 13 residues in the CDR3. Trimming pared 5 bases from V and 1 base from J, leaving 8 bases between. The CDR3 here is CASSIRGNTEAFF. Written as DNA, the CDR3 is TGCGCCAGCAGTATCAGGGGGAACACTGAAGCTTTCTTT.

The table lists this clone with a count of one. This rearrangement joins TRBV15 to TRBJ2-3; 8 bases are a match to TRBD1. V gave up 1 base and J gave up 4 bases; unmatched junction bases: 4. The CDR3 spans 15 residues. The germline CDR1 and CDR2 sequences are LNHNV and YYDKDF (reference sequence). In DNA, the CDR3 is TGTGCCACCAGCAGAGCGGGGACAGGCTCAGATACGCAGTATTTT. Its translation: CATSRAGTGSDTQYF.

The chain links TRBV18 to TRBJ1-1; tentative D call: TRBD1 (5 bases). The germline gives CDR1 KGHSH, CDR2 LQKENI. CDR3 size: 13 residues. V lost 5 bases to trimming and J lost 3 bases, with 10 bases between them. CDR3 region: CASSTSRDTEAFF. The DNA of the CDR3 is TGTGCCAGCTCAACAAGCAGGGACACTGAAGCTTTCTTT. Drawing the rest from reference TRBV18 and TRBJ1-1, the complete variable domain is NAGVMQNPRHLVRRRGQEARLRCSPMKGHSHVYWYRQLPEEGLKFMVYLQKENIIDESGMPKERFSAEFPKEGPSILRIQQVVRGDSAAYFCASSTSRDTEAFFGQGTRLTVV.

This clone was seen a single time. The V and J genes are TRBV21-1 and TRBJ2-7; TRBD2 reflects the table's D call only, with no check against the DNA. TRBV21-1 is marked as a pseudogene. There are 18 residues in the CDR3. The CDR3 region is CASSKALCRRGFSYEQYF. The CDR3 DNA follows: TGTGCCAGCAGCAAAGCGCTTTGCCGGCGGGGGTTCTCCTACGAGCAGTACTTC.

This clone has only a few counts. The chain links TRBV4-2 to TRBJ2-5; D is possibly TRBD2 (6 bases). CDR3 size: 13 residues. V lost 3 bases and J 5 bases, leaving 10 bases between the germline ends. Per germline, CDR1 LGHNA and CDR2 YNFKEQ. CDR3 loop: CASSHGRGETQYF. Written as DNA, the CDR3 is TGTGCCAGCAGCCACGGACGGGGGGAGACCCAGTACTTC.

The chain's CDR3 is CASKEGGYNSPLHF. Written as DNA, the CDR3 is TGTGCCAGCAAAGAAGGGGGCTATAATTCACCCCTCCACTTT. The V and J genes are TRBV19 and TRBJ1-6; a weak D match, TRBD1 (6 bases). Germline V gene sequence: CDR1 LNHDA, CDR2 SQIVND (reference sequence). V was cut by 9 bases and J by 3 bases, with 12 bases left in between. The CDR3 runs to 14 residues.

In nucleotides, the CDR3 is TGTGCCAGCAGCTTAGCCCTGGTGGGGGCCGCGAGAAAAACCTACGAGCAGTACTTC. Translated: CASSLALVGAARKTYEQYF. The chain couples TRBV11-3 to TRBJ2-7; TRBD1 is a possible D gene (6 bases). Trimming took 1 base from V and 2 from J, leaving 24 bases between them. CDR1 and CDR2 from the germline V gene are SGHNT and YENEEA. This CDR3 has 19 residues.

CDR3 sequence: CATVPPEAGVTDTQYF. The CDR3 nucleotides are TGTGCCACCGTACCGCCGGAAGCGGGGGTCACAGATACGCAGTATTTT. The V call is TRBV25-1, the J call TRBJ2-3, with 8 bases fitting TRBD2. The germline V gene has CDR1 MGHDK and CDR2 SYGVNS. This CDR3 has 16 amino acids. Unmatched junction bases numbered 14, after V lost 10 bases and J lost 2 bases.

This clone appeared a single time. The gene calls are TRBV12-3 or TRBV12-4 and TRBJ1-2; no firm D call. This CDR3 region has 11 residues. V was cut by 4 bases and J by 5 bases, with 5 bases left in between. The CDR3 spells CASSSGYGYTF. CDR3 coding DNA: TGTGCCAGCAGTTCGGGTTATGGCTACACCTTC.

The gene calls are TRBV3-1 (or the pseudogene TRBV3-2) and TRBJ2-5, with D perhaps matching TRBD2 (6 bases). Germline assignment: CDR1 LGHDT and CDR2 YNNKEL (reference sequence). V shed 1 base and J shed 4 bases, with 13 bases lying between them. This CDR3 spans 15 amino acids. The chain's CDR3 is CASSQAPGLLETQYF. Here the CDR3 DNA reads TGTGCCAGCAGCCAAGCCCCCGGACTACTAGAGACCCAGTACTTC.

V usage is TRBV6-5 and J usage is TRBJ2-5; a weak D match, TRBD1 (6 bases). Per the germline V gene, CDR1 is MNHEY and CDR2 is SVGAGI. This CDR3 region has 12 residues. V was pared by 6 bases and J by 7 bases, with 12 bases between. The CDR3 sequence is CASSPGAGTQYF. The CDR3 nucleotides are TGTGCCAGCAGCCCAGGGGCCGGGACCCAGTACTTC.

The V call is TRBV11-3, the J call TRBJ2-7, with a tentative D call TRBD2 (6 bases). Germline V gives CDR1 SGHNT, CDR2 YENEEA. There are 18 residues in the CDR3. Trimming stripped 0 bases from V and 0 bases from J, with 18 bases between. CDR3 sequence reads: CASSLEYGGNEGSYEQYF. In nucleotides, the CDR3 is TGTGCCAGCAGCTTAGAATACGGAGGGAATGAAGGCTCCTACGAGCAGTACTTC.